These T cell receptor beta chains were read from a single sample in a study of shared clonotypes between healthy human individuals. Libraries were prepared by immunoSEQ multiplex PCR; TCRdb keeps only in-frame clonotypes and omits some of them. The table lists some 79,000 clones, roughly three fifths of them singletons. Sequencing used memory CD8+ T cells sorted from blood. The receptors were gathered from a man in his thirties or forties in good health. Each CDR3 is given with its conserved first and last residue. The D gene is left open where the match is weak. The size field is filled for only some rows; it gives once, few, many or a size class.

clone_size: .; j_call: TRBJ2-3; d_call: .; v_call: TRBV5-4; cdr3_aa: CAIRPASTDTQYF; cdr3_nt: TGTGCCATTCGGCCGGCTAGCACAGATACGCAGTATTTT
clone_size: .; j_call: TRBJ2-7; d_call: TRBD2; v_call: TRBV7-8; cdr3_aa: CASSLFTGDYKTYEQYF; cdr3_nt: TGTGCCAGCAGCTTATTTACGGGGGACTATAAGACCTACGAGCAGTACTTC
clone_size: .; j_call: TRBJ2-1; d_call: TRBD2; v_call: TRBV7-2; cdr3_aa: CASSKGSTGGPYNEQFF; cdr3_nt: TGTGCCAGCAGCAAAGGGAGCACGGGGGGGCCCTACAATGAGCAGTTCTTC
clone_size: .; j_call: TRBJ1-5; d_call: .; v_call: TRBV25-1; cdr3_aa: CASSDETETSNQPQHF; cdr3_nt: TGTGCCAGCAGTGATGAGACGGAAACTAGCAATCAGCCCCAGCATTTT
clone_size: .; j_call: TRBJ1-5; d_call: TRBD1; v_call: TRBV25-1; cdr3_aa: CASSPTTGEGNQPQHF; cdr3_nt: TGTGCCAGCAGTCCAACTACAGGGGAGGGCAATCAGCCCCAGCATTTT
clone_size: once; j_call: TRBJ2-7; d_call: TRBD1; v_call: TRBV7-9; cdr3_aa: CASSSGQGRSDEQYF; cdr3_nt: TGTGCCAGCAGCTCGGGACAGGGAAGATCGGACGAGCAGTACTTC
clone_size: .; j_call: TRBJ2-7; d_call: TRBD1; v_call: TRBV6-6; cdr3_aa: CASSSGQGWHEQYF; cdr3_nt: TGTGCCAGCAGTTCGGGACAGGGGTGGCACGAGCAGTACTTC
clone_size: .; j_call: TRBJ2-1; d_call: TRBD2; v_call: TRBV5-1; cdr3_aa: CASSLKGLAGERTNEQFF; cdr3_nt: TGCGCCAGCAGCTTGAAGGGACTAGCGGGAGAGCGAACGAATGAGCAGTTCTTC
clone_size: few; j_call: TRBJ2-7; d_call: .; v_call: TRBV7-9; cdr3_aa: CASSLVDGGINSYEQYF; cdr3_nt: TGTGCCAGCAGCTTAGTAGATGGGGGGATTAATTCGTACGAGCAGTACTTC
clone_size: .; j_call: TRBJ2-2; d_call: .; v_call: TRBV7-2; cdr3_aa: CASSLGQGGTGELFF; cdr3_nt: TGTGCCAGCAGCTTAGGACAGGGAGGCACCGGGGAGCTGTTTTTT
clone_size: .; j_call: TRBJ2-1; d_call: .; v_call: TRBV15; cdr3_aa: CATSRPLNAGKQFF; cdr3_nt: TGTGCCACCAGCAGACCTCTTAATGCCGGGAAGCAGTTCTTC
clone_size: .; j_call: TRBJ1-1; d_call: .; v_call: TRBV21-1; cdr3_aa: CASSKVEGWITRGEAFF; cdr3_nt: TGTGCCAGCAGCAAAGTTGAGGGGTGGATCACCCGTGGGGAAGCTTTCTTT
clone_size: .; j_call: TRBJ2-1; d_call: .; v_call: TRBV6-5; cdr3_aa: CASSISHEQFF; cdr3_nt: TGTGCCAGCAGTATTAGCCATGAGCAGTTCTTC
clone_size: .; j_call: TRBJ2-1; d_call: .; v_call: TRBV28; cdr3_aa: CASHPPLLSVLFF; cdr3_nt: TGTGCCAGCCACCCCCCCCTCCTATCGGTGCTTTTCTTC
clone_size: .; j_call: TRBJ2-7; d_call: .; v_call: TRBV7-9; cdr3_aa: CASLGAGVDEQYF; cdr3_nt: TGTGCCAGCCTTGGGGCAGGGGTCGACGAGCAGTACTTC
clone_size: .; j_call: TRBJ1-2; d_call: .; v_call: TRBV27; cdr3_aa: CASSSGDYGYTF; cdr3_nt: TGTGCCAGCAGCTCAGGGGACTATGGCTACACCTTC
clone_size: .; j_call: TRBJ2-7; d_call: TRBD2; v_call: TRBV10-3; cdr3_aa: CAISGPAGGNYEQYF; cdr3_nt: TGTGCCATCAGCGGTCCGGCGGGGGGCAACTACGAGCAGTACTTC
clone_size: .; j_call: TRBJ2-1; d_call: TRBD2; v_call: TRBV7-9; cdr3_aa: CASSGTRPDEQFF; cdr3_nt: TGTGCCAGCAGCGGGACTAGACCCGATGAGCAGTTCTTC
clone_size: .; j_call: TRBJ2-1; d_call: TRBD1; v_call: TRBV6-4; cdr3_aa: CASSEGTATNEQFF; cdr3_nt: TGTGCCAGCAGTGAAGGGACAGCCACCAATGAGCAGTTCTTC
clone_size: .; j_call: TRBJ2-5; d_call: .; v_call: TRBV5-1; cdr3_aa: CASSLIRGETQYF; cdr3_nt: TGCGCCAGCAGCTTGATCAGGGGCGAGACCCAGTACTTC
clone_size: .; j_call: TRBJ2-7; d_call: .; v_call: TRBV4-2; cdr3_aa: CASSQGNPIAASYEQYF; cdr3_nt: TGTGCCAGCAGCCAAGGCAACCCTATAGCCGCCTCCTACGAGCAGTACTTC
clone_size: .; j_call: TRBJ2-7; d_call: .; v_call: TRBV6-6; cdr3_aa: CASSSPPSDTYEQYF; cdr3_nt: TGTGCCAGCAGTTCTCCCCCTTCAGATACCTACGAGCAGTACTTC
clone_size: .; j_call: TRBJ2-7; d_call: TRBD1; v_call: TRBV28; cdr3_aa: CASSTSGTGYEQYF; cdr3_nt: TGTGCCAGCAGTACCTCCGGGACAGGATACGAGCAGTACTTC
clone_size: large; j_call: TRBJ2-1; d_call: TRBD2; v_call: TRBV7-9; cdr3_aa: CASSPPDAGANEQFF; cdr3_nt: TGTGCCAGCAGTCCACCGGACGCGGGAGCTAATGAGCAGTTCTTC
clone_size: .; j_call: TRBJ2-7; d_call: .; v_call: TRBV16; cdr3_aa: CASSQSVYEQYF; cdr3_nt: TGTGCCAGCAGCCAATCGGTGTACGAGCAGTACTTC
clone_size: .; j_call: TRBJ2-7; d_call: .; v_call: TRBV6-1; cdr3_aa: CATHWGTYEQYF; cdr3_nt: TGTGCCACCCACTGGGGAACCTACGAGCAGTACTTC
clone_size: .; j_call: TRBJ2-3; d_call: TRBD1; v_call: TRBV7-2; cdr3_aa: CASSLLTGSTDTQYF; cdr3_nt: TGTGCCAGCAGCCTCCTGACAGGGAGCACAGATACGCAGTATTTT
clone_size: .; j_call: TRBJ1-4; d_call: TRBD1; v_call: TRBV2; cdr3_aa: CASVRQGVFEKLFF; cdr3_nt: TGTGCCAGCGTCCGACAGGGGGTTTTTGAAAAACTGTTTTTT
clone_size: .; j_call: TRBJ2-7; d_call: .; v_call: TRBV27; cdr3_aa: CASSPKTVTYEQYF; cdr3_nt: TGTGCCAGCAGTCCCAAGACGGTGACCTACGAGCAGTACTTC
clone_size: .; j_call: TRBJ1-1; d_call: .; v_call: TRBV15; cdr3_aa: CATSRGTSNTEAFF; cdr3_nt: TGTGCCACCAGCAGAGGGACGTCGAACACTGAAGCTTTCTTT
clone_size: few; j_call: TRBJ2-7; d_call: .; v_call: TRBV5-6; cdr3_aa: CASSLAGNSYEQYF; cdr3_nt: TGTGCCAGCAGCTTAGCAGGGAACTCCTACGAGCAGTACTTC
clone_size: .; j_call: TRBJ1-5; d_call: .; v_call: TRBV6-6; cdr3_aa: CAIAWELNQPQHF; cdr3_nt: TGTGCCATCGCGTGGGAGCTCAATCAGCCCCAGCATTTT
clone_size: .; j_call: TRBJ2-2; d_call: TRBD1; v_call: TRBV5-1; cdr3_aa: CASSVGNLQGYTGELFF; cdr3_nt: TGCGCCAGCAGCGTAGGAAACTTACAGGGGTACACCGGGGAGCTGTTTTTT
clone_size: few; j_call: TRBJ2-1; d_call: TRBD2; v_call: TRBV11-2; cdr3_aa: CASSSFTSGAPGNEQFF; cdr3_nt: TGTGCCAGCAGCTCCTTTACTAGCGGGGCCCCTGGCAATGAGCAGTTCTTC
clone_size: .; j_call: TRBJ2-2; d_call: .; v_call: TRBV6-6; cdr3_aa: CASRHPNTGELFF; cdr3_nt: TGTGCCAGCAGGCACCCGAACACCGGGGAGCTGTTTTTT
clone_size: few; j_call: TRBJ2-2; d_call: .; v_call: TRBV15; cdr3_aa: CATRTHTDTGELFF; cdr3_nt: TGTGCCACCCGGACTCATACCGACACCGGGGAGCTGTTTTTT